This T cell receptor (beta chain) was captured by sequencing in a study of identical twins. Study conclusions and caveats: Twin pairs had excess sharing that was weaker in beta out-of-frame sequences. Out-of-frame alpha sequences common to twins exhibited an excess of low generation probability. Out-of-frame TCR alpha sharing observed in monozygotic twins exceeded model estimates.

TCRdb reanalysed the 5' RACE reads using MiXCR and keeps one entry per CDR3 protein. The profile shows approximately 220,000 distinct CDR3 sequences, about 7.5% of them singletons. CDR1 SGHRS and CDR2 YFSETQ come from the germline V gene. J gave up 4 bases and V 3 bases, and 20 bases lay outside the gene matches. This CDR3 spans 19 amino acids. With regard to this clonotype: Its target is not known.

The sample was also reused in another study, on yellow fever vaccine responses in identical twins.

Sequencing was done on a sample of memory (CD45RO+) T cells sorted from blood. This TCR came from a woman aged 18 to 35 in good health. This sequence joins TRBV5-1 and TRBJ2-5; 8 nucleotides line up with TRBD1. The CDR3 sequence: CASSWPSTGGNPYAETQYF. CDR3 nucleotide sequence: TGCGCCAGCAGCTGGCCCTCAACAGGGGGGAACCCTTATGCAGAGACCCAGTACTTC.